A selection of T cell receptor beta chains follows, all from one sample in a study of shared clonotypes between healthy human individuals. Sequencing was performed with immunoSEQ multiplex PCR; in TCRdb, only in-frame clones are kept and a portion is missing. The profile shows around 1 million clones, over 75% of them singletons. The source material was memory CD4+ T cells sorted from blood. Receptor source: a man aged 18 to 29 in good health. Both conserved end residues are part of each CDR3. A D gene is named only where the DNA matches it firmly.

TRBJ1-2 13 TRBV6-5 - CASSAEFTYGYTF
TRBJ1-5 13 TRBV30 - CAWSVGEDQPQHF
TRBJ2-1 16 TRBV5-1 TRBD2 CASSFLGLADYNEQFF
TRBJ2-3 14 TRBV7-2 TRBD1 CASSWGQITDTQYF
TRBJ1-5 17 TRBV7-9 - CASSEAGAPYSNQPQHF
TRBJ2-1 15 TRBV10-1 - CASSESGSWGNEQFF
- 15 TRBV7-8 TRBD2 CASSLTSGSVYEQYF
TRBJ2-7 13 TRBV18 TRBD1 CASSPGQGGVQYF
TRBJ1-1 15 TRBV5-6 - CASSLLGRANTEAFF
TRBJ1-6 18 TRBV14 - CASSQDPRGRGDNLSLHF
TRBJ2-7 16 TRBV11-1 - CASSLASVRGRYEQYF
TRBJ2-7 14 TRBV5-6 TRBD2 CASSFSGSSHEQYF
TRBJ2-2 11 TRBV29-1 - CSVAGTGELFF
TRBJ2-1 21 TRBV19 TRBD1 CASSRYWQGAPLVGSYNEQFF
TRBJ1-6 16 TRBV9 TRBD1 CASSVATDRPNSPLHF
TRBJ2-1 16 TRBV29-1 TRBD1 CSAALPGTGGFHEQFF
TRBJ2-5 13 TRBV6-1 - CASSPWSEGTQYF
TRBJ2-3 16 TRBV7-9 TRBD2 CASSQGTSGPADTQYF
TRBJ1-3 15 TRBV6-6 TRBD1 CASTDGQGSGNTIYF
TRBJ1-6 15 TRBV19 TRBD1 CASRGTGTANSPLHF
TRBJ1-1 14 TRBV10-3 TRBD1 CAIREGQENTEAFF
TRBJ1-1 11 TRBV11-1 - CASIGITEAFF
TRBJ2-5 16 TRBV27 - CASSLSVGTFQETQYF
TRBJ1-6 15 TRBV5-4 - CASSSRGAGGSPLHF
TRBJ2-1 14 TRBV7-2 - CASSLLSGSTEQFF
TRBJ2-1 15 TRBV10-3 - CAIRAGRDVRDEQFF
TRBJ2-1 17 TRBV4-1 TRBD2 CASSQERTSGRNNEQFF
TRBJ1-2 14 TRBV29-1 - CSVDPDMGPYGYTF
TRBJ1-4 15 TRBV5-1 - CASSLSTGKTEKLFF
TRBJ1-1 14 TRBV19 - CASSIRHANTEAFF
TRBJ2-2 16 TRBV5-4 TRBD1 CASSLGQGVNTGELFF
TRBJ1-2 17 TRBV6-1 - CASSAIMTGLLNYGYTF
TRBJ1-6 15 TRBV21-1 - CASSKEEFADSPLHF
TRBJ2-1 16 TRBV5-6 TRBD2 CASSLGGLAAYNEQFF
TRBJ2-1 18 TRBV5-4 TRBD2 CASSLALAGASSYNEQFF
TRBJ1-4 14 TRBV5-1 - CASSATGTSEKLFF
TRBJ1-2 14 TRBV6-1 - CASSEGDTIYGYTF
TRBJ2-7 14 TRBV18 - CASSPREDSYEQYF
TRBJ2-2 13 TRBV9 - CASRKGDTGELFF
TRBJ1-3 15 TRBV5-1 TRBD1 CASSQDRSSGNTIYF
TRBJ2-3 14 TRBV6-1 TRBD1 CASSERTGADTQYF
TRBJ1-3 14 TRBV5-1 - CASSGGGSGNTIYF
TRBJ1-5 17 TRBV28 TRBD1 CASSNRDLRGSNQPQHF
TRBJ2-4 15 TRBV28 TRBD1 CASTAPGQGLSIQYF
TRBJ2-7 21 TRBV4-1 TRBD1 CASSPSGYTAVKGAHLYEQYF
TRBJ1-2 15 TRBV7-2 - CASSSGTLRNYGYTF
TRBJ1-5 13 TRBV30 - CAWSEGLLGPQHF
TRBJ1-6 15 TRBV6-6 TRBD1 CASSLEGQGGSPLHF
TRBJ1-2 14 TRBV19 TRBD1 CASSIDGTGGAYTF
TRBJ2-3 14 TRBV28 - CASIEGGQTDTQYF
TRBJ1-2 14 TRBV7-2 - CASTQGPLNYGYTF
TRBJ2-7 14 TRBV5-1 - CASSLGETVHEQYF
TRBJ1-2 13 TRBV5-1 TRBD1 CASRTGDSYGYTF
TRBJ2-7 13 TRBV18 - CASSPGPEREQYF